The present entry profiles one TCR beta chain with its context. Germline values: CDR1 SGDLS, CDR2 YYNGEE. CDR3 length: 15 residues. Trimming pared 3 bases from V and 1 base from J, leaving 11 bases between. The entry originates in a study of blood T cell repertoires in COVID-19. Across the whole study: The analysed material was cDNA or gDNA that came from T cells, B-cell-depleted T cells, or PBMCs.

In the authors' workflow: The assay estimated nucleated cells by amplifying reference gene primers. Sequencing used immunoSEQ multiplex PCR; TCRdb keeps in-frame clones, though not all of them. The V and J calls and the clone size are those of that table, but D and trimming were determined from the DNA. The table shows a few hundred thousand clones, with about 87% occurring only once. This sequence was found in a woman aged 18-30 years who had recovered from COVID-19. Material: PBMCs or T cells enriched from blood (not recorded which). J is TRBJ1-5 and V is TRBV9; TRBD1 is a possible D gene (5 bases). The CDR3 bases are TGTGCCAGCAGCGCCCAGGGTGGAAGCAATCAGCCCCAGCATTTT. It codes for CASSAQGGSNQPQHF.